This paragraph covers one T cell receptor (beta chain) sequence. Its antigen is not known. This sample is part of a study of T cell responses to AZD1222 COVID-19 vaccine. Study conclusions and caveats: Among spike-specific TCRs, nearly half reportedly target unmutated variant regions. Repertoires were obtained only post-peak T cell response. The donor group comprised mostly white British people and more females; the analysis possibly underestimated clonal diversity. Compared with day 0, the breadth and depth of the Spike-specific TCR repertoire rose significantly after two doses of AZD1222.

Only in-frame clones appear in the TCRdb table, and some are missing; sequencing was by immunoSEQ multiplex PCR. The table has around 99,000 clones, roughly 87% seen once. The CDR3 loop spans 16 amino acids. V was clipped by 1 base and J by 4 bases, with 14 bases between them. CDR1 and CDR2 from the germline V gene are LGHNA and YSLEER. The rearrangement links TRBV4-3 to TRBJ1-3, with a tentative D call TRBD1 (5 bases). Here the sequenced sample was peripheral blood, taken on day 0 of AZD1222 vaccination. The origin of this receptor is an adult in good health. The CDR3 coding sequence is TGCGCCAGCAGCCAAGCCTTCGGCAGGGCAGGAAACACCATATATTTT. It encodes CASSQAFGRAGNTIYF.